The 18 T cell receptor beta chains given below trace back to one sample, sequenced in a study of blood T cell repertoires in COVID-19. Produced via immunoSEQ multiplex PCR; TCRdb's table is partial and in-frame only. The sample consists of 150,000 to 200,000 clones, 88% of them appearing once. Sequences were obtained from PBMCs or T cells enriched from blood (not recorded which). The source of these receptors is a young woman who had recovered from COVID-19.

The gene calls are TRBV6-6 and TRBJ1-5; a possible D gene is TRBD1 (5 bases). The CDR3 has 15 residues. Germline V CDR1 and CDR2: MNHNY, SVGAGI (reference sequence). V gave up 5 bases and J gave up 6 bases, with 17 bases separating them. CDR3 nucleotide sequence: TGTGCCAGCAGTCCTTCGGCGGGGCTCTTTCAGCCCCAGCATTTT. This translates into CASSPSAGLFQPQHF.

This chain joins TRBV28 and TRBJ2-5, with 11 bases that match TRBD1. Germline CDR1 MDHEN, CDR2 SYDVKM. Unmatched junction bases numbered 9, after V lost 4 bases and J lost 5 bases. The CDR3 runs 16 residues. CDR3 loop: CASSSPGQGGGETQYF. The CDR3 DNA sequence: TGTGCCAGCAGTTCTCCGGGACAGGGGGGTGGGGAGACCCAGTACTTC.

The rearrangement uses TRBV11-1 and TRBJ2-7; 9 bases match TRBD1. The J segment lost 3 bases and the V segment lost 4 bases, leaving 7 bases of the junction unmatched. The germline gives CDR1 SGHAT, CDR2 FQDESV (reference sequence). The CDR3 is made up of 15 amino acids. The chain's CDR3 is CASSSPGTGNYEQYF. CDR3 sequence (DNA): TGTGCCAGCAGCTCGCCCGGGACAGGGAACTACGAGCAGTACTTC.

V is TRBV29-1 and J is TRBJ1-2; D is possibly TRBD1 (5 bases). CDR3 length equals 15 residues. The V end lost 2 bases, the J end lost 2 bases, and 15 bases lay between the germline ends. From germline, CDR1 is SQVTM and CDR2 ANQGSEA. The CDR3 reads CSVESRGVMNYGYTF. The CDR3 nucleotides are TGCAGCGTTGAAAGTCGGGGGGTTATGAACTATGGCTACACCTTC.

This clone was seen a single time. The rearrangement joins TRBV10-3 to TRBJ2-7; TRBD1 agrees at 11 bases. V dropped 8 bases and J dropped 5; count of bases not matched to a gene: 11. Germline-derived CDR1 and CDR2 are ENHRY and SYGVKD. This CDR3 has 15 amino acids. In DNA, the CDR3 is TGTGCCATCGCGGGACAGGGGGAGATTACCGACGAGCAGTACTTC. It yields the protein CAIAGQGEITDEQYF.

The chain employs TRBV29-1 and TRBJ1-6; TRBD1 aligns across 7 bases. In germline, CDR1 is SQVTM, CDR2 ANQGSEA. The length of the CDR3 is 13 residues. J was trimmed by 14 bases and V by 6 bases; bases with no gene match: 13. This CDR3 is CSVRIDRAGTLHF. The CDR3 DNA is TGCAGCGTCCGTATCGACAGGGCAGGAACCCTCCACTTT.

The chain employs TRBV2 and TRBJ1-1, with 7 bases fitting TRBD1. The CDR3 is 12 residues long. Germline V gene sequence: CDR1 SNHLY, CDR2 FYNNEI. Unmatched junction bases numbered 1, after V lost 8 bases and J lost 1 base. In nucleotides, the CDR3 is TGTGCCAGCGGGACAGCGAACACTGAAGCTTTCTTT. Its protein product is CASGTANTEAFF. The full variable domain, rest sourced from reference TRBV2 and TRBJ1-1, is EPEVTQTPSHQVTQMGQEVILRCVPISNHLYFYWYRQILGQKVEFLVSFYNNEISEKSEIFDDQFSVERPDGSNFTLKIRSTKLEDSAMYFCASGTANTEAFFGQGTRLTVV.

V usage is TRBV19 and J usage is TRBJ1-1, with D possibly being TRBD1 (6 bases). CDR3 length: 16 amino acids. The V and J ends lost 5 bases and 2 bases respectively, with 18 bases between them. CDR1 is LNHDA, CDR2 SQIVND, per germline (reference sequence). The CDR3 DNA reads TGTGCCAGTAGTGTCTGGCTAAGGGGGGGAAACACTGAAGCTTTCTTT. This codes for CASSVWLRGGNTEAFF.

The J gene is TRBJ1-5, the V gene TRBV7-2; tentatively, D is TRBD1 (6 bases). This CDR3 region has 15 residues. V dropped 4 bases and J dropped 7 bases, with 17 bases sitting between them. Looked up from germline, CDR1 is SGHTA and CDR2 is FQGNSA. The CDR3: CASSSDPTGSQPQHF. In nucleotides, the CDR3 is TGTGCCAGCAGCTCTGACCCTACAGGGTCCCAGCCCCAGCATTTT. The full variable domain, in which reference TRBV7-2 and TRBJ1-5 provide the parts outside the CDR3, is GAGVSQSPSNKVTEKGKDVELRCDPISGHTALYWYRQSLGQGLEFLIYFQGNSAPDKSGLPSDRFSAERTGGSVSTLTIQRTQQEDSAVYLCASSSDPTGSQPQHFGDGTRLSIL.

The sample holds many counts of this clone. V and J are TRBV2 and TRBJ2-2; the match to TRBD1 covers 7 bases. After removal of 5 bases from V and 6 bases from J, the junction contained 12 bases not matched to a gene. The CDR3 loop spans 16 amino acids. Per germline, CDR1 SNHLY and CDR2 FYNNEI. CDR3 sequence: CASSQGDPHTAGELFF. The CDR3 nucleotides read TGTGCCAGCAGTCAGGGGGATCCCCATACGGCCGGGGAGCTGTTTTTT. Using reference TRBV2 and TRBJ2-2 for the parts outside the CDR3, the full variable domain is EPEVTQTPSHQVTQMGQEVILRCVPISNHLYFYWYRQILGQKVEFLVSFYNNEISEKSEIFDDQFSVERPDGSNFTLKIRSTKLEDSAMYFCASSQGDPHTAGELFFGEGSRLTVL.

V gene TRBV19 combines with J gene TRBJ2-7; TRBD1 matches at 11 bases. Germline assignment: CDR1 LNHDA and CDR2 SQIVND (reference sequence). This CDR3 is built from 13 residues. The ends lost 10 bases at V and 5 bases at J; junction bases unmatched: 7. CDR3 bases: TGTGCCACTAGGGACAGGGGGGTCGACGAGCAGTACTTC. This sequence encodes CATRDRGVDEQYF.

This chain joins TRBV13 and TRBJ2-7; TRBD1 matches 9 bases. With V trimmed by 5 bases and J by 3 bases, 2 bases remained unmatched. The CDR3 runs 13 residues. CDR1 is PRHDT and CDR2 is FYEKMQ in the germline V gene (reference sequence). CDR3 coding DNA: TGTGCCAGCAGCCCGGACAGGGGCTACGAGCAGTACTTC. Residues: CASSPDRGYEQYF.

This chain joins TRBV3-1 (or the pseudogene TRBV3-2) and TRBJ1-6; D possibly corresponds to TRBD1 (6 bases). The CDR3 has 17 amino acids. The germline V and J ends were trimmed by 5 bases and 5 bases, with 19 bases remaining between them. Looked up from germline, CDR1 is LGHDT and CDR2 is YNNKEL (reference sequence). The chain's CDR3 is CASSGRTRQGNNSPLHF. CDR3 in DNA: TGTGCCAGCAGCGGACGGACGAGGCAGGGGAATAATTCACCCCTCCACTTT.

CDR3 sequence: CASSLFGRGDTQYF. The CDR3 DNA sequence: TGTGCCAGCAGCTTGTTCGGGAGGGGGGATACGCAGTATTTT. This rearrangement joins TRBV5-4 to TRBJ2-3; 8 bases agree with TRBD2. V lost 1 base, J lost 6 bases, and 4 bases stayed unmatched. This CDR3 has 14 amino acids. CDR1 SGHNT and CDR2 YYREEE come from the germline V gene (reference sequence).

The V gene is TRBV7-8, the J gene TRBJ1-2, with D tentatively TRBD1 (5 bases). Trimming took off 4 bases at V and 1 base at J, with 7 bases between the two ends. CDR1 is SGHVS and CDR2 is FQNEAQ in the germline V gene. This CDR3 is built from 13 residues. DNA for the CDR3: TGTGCCAGCAGCTCGGGACTTAACTATGGCTACACCTTC. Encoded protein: CASSSGLNYGYTF.

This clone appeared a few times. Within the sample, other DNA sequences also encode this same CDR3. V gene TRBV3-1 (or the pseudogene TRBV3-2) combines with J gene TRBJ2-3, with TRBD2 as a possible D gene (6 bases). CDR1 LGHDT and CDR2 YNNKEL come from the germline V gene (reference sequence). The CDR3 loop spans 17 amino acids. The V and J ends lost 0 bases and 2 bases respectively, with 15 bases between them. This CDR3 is CASSQEAPGENTDTQYF. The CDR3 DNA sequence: TGTGCCAGCAGCCAAGAAGCTCCGGGAGAGAACACAGATACGCAGTATTTT.

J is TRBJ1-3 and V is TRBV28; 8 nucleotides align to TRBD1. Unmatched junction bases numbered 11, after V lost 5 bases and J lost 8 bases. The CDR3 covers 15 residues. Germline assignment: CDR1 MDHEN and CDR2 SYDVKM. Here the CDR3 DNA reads TGTGCCAGCAGTAACATAATGGACAGGGAGGACACCATATATTTT. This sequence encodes CASSNIMDREDTIYF.

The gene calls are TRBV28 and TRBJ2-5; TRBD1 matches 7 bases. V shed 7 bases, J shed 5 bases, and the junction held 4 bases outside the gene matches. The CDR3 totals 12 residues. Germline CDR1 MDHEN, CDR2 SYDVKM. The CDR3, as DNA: TGTGCCAGCACCGAGGGGGCTGAGACCCAGTACTTC. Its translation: CASTEGAETQYF.